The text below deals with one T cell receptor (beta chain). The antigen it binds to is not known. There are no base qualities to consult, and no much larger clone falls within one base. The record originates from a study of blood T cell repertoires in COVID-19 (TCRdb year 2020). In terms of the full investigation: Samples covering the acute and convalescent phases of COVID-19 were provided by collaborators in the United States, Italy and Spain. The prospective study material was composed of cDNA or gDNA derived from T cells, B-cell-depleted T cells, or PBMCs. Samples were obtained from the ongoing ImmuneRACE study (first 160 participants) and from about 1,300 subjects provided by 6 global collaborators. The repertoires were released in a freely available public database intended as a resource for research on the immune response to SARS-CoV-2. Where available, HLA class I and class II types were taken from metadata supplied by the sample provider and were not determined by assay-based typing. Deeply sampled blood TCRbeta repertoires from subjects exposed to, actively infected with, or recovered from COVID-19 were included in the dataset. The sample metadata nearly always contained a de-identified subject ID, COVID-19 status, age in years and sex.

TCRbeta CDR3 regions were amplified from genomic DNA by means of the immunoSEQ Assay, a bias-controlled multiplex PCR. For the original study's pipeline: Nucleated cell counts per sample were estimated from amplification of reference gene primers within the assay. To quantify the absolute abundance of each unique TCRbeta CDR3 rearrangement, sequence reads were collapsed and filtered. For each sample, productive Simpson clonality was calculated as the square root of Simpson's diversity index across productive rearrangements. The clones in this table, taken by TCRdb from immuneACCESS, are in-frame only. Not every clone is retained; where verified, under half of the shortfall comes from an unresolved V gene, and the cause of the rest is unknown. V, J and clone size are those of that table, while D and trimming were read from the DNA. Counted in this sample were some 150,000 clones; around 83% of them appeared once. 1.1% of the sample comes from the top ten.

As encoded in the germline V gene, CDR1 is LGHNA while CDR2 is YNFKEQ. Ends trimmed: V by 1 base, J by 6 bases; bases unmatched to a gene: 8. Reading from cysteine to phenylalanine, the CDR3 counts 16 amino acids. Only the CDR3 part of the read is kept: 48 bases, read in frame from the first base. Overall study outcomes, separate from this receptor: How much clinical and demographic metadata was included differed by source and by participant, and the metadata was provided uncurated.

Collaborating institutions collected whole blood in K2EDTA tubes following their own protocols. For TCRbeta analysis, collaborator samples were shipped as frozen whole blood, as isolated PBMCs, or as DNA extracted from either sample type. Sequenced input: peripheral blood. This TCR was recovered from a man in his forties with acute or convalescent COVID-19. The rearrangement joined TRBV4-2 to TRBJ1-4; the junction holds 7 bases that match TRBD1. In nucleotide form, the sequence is TGTGCCAGCAGCCAAGCCGGGGACAGCAGGGATGAAAAACTGTTTTTT. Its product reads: CASSQAGDSRDEKLFF.